Following are 31 T cell receptor beta chains from one sample sequenced in a study of neoadjuvant anti-PD-1 for oral cavity cancer. Specified time point: after neoadjuvant nivolumab, at surgical resection. Clones were read by immunoSEQ multiplex PCR, and TCRdb kept only the in-frame ones, dropping some. The repertoire holds nearly 10,000 clones, 60% to 70% seen once, with 4.4% in the top ten. The material sequenced was PBMCs, taken after nivolumab (anti-PD-1) treatment. Receptors were obtained from a person between 40 and 80 years old with oral cavity squamous cell carcinoma.

The chain combines TRBV2 with TRBJ1-1; perhaps TRBD1 as D (6 bases). Germline CDR1 is SNHLY and CDR2 is FYNNEI. The CDR3 length is 13 residues. V lost 8 bases and J 5 bases, leaving 15 bases between the germline ends. In DNA, the CDR3 is TGTGCCAGCGGCACAGGGAGAGGGACTGAAGCTTTCTTT. Translated: CASGTGRGTEAFF.

The chain has TRBV10-2 and TRBJ2-6; D is possibly TRBD2 (6 bases). Germline assignment: CDR1 WSHSY and CDR2 SAAADI. V gave up 6 bases and J gave up 7 bases, with 10 bases separating them. The CDR3 length is 13 residues. The CDR3, as DNA: TGCGCCAGCAGCGGGGGAATTGCCAACGTCCTGACTTTC. It yields the protein CASSGGIANVLTF.

The chain uses TRBV11-2 and TRBJ1-1; D unclear. Germline loops: CDR1 SGHAT, CDR2 FQNNGV. The ends were cut back, 1 base at V and 1 base at J, with 4 bases in the middle. The CDR3 contains 13 residues. The CDR3: CASSLGGNTEAFF. In DNA, the CDR3 is TGTGCCAGCAGCTTAGGGGGGAACACTGAAGCTTTCTTT. Complete variable domain (other parts from reference TRBV11-2 and TRBJ1-1): EAGVAQSPRYKIIEKRQSVAFWCNPISGHATLYWYQQILGQGPKLLIQFQNNGVVDDSQLPKDRFSAERLKGVDSTLKIQPAKLEDSAVYLCASSLGGNTEAFFGQGTRLTVV.

The chain employs TRBV5-1 and TRBJ2-2, with 8 positions matching TRBD2. Germline CDR1 reads SGHRS; CDR2 reads YFSETQ. The trim removed 5 bases at V and 0 bases at J, leaving 0 bases unmatched. The CDR3 contains 14 residues. The CDR3 region is CASRTSANTGELFF. CDR3 coding DNA: TGCGCCAGCAGGACTAGCGCGAACACCGGGGAGCTGTTTTTT.

The chain has TRBV7-2 and TRBJ2-3, with 8 bases identical to TRBD2. This CDR3 is built from 16 residues. CDR1 and CDR2 from the germline V gene are SGHTA and FQGNSA. With V trimmed by 5 bases and J by 3 bases, 10 bases remained unmatched. CDR3 nucleotides: TGTGCCAGCAGCCGGGGCGGGGGGCGCGGGACAGATACGCAGTATTTT. This gives the protein CASSRGGGRGTDTQYF.

The chain uses TRBV6-4 and TRBJ2-3, with a possible D match to TRBD1 (5 bases). The germline V gene has CDR1 MRHNA and CDR2 SNTAGT. V gave up 4 bases and J gave up 2 bases, with 19 bases separating them. This CDR3 spans 17 amino acids. CDR3 residues: CASSALPAGLVTDTQYF. The CDR3, as DNA: TGTGCCAGCAGTGCCCTCCCCGCAGGGCTAGTCACAGATACGCAGTATTTT.

The V gene is TRBV7-6, the J gene TRBJ2-1; D is unclear. The CDR3 consists of 12 residues. CDR1 and CDR2 (germline): SGHVS, FNYEAQ. V was shortened by 1 base and J by 5 bases, with 3 bases between the two germline ends. CDR3 sequence: CASSLVNNEQFF. Here the CDR3 DNA reads TGTGCCAGCAGCTTAGTCAACAATGAGCAGTTCTTC.

This clone was counted between two and nine times. V is TRBV6-1 and J is TRBJ2-5; weak D call: TRBD1 (5 bases). The CDR3 length is 14 residues. Germline loops: CDR1 MNHNS, CDR2 SASEGT. Trimming stripped 4 bases from V and 9 bases from J, with 18 bases between. CDR3 residues: CASSGIGVLGAQYF. CDR3 sequence (DNA): TGTGCCAGCAGTGGGATAGGGGTCCTAGGGGCCCAGTACTTC.

The rearrangement uses TRBV14 and TRBJ2-7; 9 bases fit TRBD1. Trimming cost V 4 bases and J 4 bases; bases outside gene matches: 11. This CDR3 spans 16 amino acids. CDR1 and CDR2 from the germline V gene are SGHDN and FVKESK. The DNA for the CDR3 is TGTGCCAGCAGCCCTAGGAAGGGGGACAGGGTTTACGAGCAGTACTTC. Protein product: CASSPRKGDRVYEQYF.

This chain connects TRBV7-8 to TRBJ1-2; D not certain. The CDR3 is made up of 15 amino acids. V gave up 1 base and J gave up 5 bases, with 14 bases separating them. The V gene's germline CDR1 is SGHVS and CDR2 FQNEAQ. CDR3 protein: CASSLEGTGVYGYTF. The CDR3 DNA is TGTGCCAGCAGCTTAGAGGGTACGGGTGTATATGGCTACACCTTC.

The rearrangement links TRBV5-1 to TRBJ1-1, with D possibly matching TRBD1 (5 bases). The length of the CDR3 is 15 residues. Germline loops: CDR1 SGHRS, CDR2 YFSETQ. Trimming cost V 0 bases and J 4 bases, with 13 bases left between them. The CDR3 here is CASSLVGGIGTEAFF. The CDR3 coding sequence is TGCGCCAGCAGCTTGGTTGGGGGGATCGGCACTGAAGCTTTCTTT. The full variable domain, with the rest looked up from reference TRBV5-1 and TRBJ1-1, is KAGVTQTPRYLIKTRGQQVTLSCSPISGHRSVSWYQQTPGQGLQFLFEYFSETQRNKGNFPGRFSGRQFSNSRSEMNVSTLELGDSALYLCASSLVGGIGTEAFFGQGTRLTVV.

This chain links TRBV5-1 with TRBJ1-2, with D perhaps matching TRBD1 (5 bases). Germline CDR1 reads SGHRS; CDR2 reads YFSETQ. V lost 4 bases to trimming and J lost 2 bases, with 12 bases between them. This CDR3 comprises 14 residues. The CDR3 sequence: CASSQTPGNYGYTF. In nucleotides, the CDR3 is TGCGCCAGCAGCCAGACCCCAGGGAACTATGGCTACACCTTC.

The V call is TRBV6-5, the J call TRBJ1-2; D remains unclear. This CDR3 comprises 13 residues. V lost 4 bases and J lost 6, with 12 bases in between. Germline CDR1 is MNHEY and CDR2 is SVGAGI. The CDR3 bases are TGTGCCAGCAGTTTCGGCCCGACGAATGGCTACACCTTC. Translation gives CASSFGPTNGYTF.

The gene calls are TRBV10-3 and TRBJ1-1, with 7 bases aligning to TRBD1. This CDR3 has 15 amino acids. Per the germline V gene, CDR1 is ENHRY and CDR2 is SYGVKD. V gave up 8 bases and J gave up 4 bases; unmatched junction bases: 13. In DNA form, the CDR3 reads TGTGCCATCCGGGGGGCGGCAGGGGGGACCACTGAAGCTTTCTTT. It is translated as CAIRGAAGGTTEAFF.

This clone was counted a single time. V usage is TRBV5-6 and J usage is TRBJ2-5, with D possibly being TRBD2 (6 bases). This CDR3 has 15 residues. Per germline, CDR1 SGHDT and CDR2 YYEEEE. V lost 0 bases to trimming and J lost 1 base, with 10 bases between them. DNA for the CDR3: TGTGCCAGCAGCTTGGTTGTGGGGGGCCAAGAGACCCAGTACTTC. Amino acids: CASSLVVGGQETQYF.

The J gene is TRBJ1-4, the V gene TRBV6-5; 9 positions match TRBD1. J lost 6 bases, V lost 10 bases, and 9 bases had no gene match. Germline V gene data show CDR1 as MNHEY and CDR2 as SVGAGI. The CDR3 has 14 residues. The CDR3 here is CATSKGQGYEKLFF. The CDR3 coding sequence is TGTGCCACCTCAAAGGGACAGGGCTATGAAAAACTGTTTTTT.

The CDR3 loop is CASSTPRQGVTGNQPQHF. CDR3 DNA: TGTGCCAGCAGCACGCCAAGACAGGGGGTAACGGGCAATCAGCCCCAGCATTTT. This chain connects TRBV5-8 to TRBJ1-5; 9 bases map to TRBD1. The V and J ends lost 4 bases and 2 bases, in that order; junction bases with no gene match: 13. The CDR3 spans 18 residues. CDR1 and CDR2 from the germline V gene are SGHTS and YDEGEE.

The sample holds a few counts of this clone. CDR3 region: CASSLSGQGAGGYTF. For the CDR3, the DNA is TGTGCCAGCAGCCTTTCAGGACAGGGGGCTGGTGGCTACACCTTC. This chain connects TRBV7-9 to TRBJ1-2; 11 bases line up with TRBD1. The CDR3 spans 15 residues. Germline V gene sequence: CDR1 SEHNR, CDR2 FQNEAQ (reference sequence). V was pared by 5 bases and J by 7 bases, with 9 bases of the junction left unmatched.

J is TRBJ2-1 and V is TRBV9; D not resolved. V lost 1 base and J lost 7, with 15 bases in between. The CDR3 is 15 residues long. CDR1 and CDR2 (germline): SGDLS, YYNGEE. The CDR3 region is CASSVNARNLNEQFF. The CDR3 DNA reads TGTGCCAGCAGCGTAAATGCGAGAAACTTAAATGAGCAGTTCTTC.

The chain links TRBV5-1 to TRBJ2-7; 7 bases agree with TRBD1. There are 14 residues in the CDR3. V shed 4 bases, J shed 4 bases, and the junction held 8 bases outside the gene matches. CDR1 is SGHRS and CDR2 is YFSETQ in the germline V gene. CDR3 nucleotide sequence: TGCGCCAGCAGCCCGGCCTTGGGACAGTACGAGCAGTACTTC. Amino acids: CASSPALGQYEQYF.

V is TRBV9 and J is TRBJ2-2, with 8 bases matching TRBD2. Germline CDR1 is SGDLS and CDR2 is YYNGEE. The ends lost 5 bases at V and 1 base at J; junction bases unmatched: 7. The CDR3 length is 16 residues. The CDR3 sequence: CASRGSGALNTGELFF. The CDR3 nucleotides are TGTGCCAGCAGGGGTAGCGGGGCCCTGAACACCGGGGAGCTGTTTTTT.

The chain joins TRBV13 to TRBJ2-6; D may be TRBD2 (6 bases). Trimming left V 2 bases short and J 3 bases short, with 8 bases between. Germline V CDR1 and CDR2: PRHDT, FYEKMQ (reference sequence). The CDR3 sequence is 15 residues long. CDR3 DNA sequence: TGTGCCAGCAGCTTAATGCGGGATGGGGCCAACGTCCTGACTTTC. Translating it yields CASSLMRDGANVLTF. The variable domain in full, with the rest retrieved from reference TRBV13 and TRBJ2-6, is AAGVIQSPRHLIKEKRETATLKCYPIPRHDTVYWYQQGPGQDPQFLISFYEKMQSDKGSIPDRFSAQQFSDYHSELNMSSLELGDSALYFCASSLMRDGANVLTFGAGSRLTVL.

CDR3 DNA: TGTGCCAGCAGCTTTATCATTCGTAGCGGGGACCGTCACAATGAGCAGTTCTTC. It codes for CASSFIIRSGDRHNEQFF. The chain carries TRBV5-5 and TRBJ2-1; TRBD2 matches at 8 bases. Germline V CDR1 and CDR2: SGHKS, YYEKEE (reference sequence). The CDR3 spans 18 residues. With 2 bases clipped from V and 5 bases from J, the junction kept 15 bases outside the gene matches.

In this sample, this clone turned up a few times. The V call is TRBV19, the J call TRBJ2-7; 10 nucleotides match TRBD1. Germline V gene sequence: CDR1 LNHDA, CDR2 SQIVND (reference sequence). V was pared by 5 bases and J by 6 bases, with 7 bases of the junction left unmatched. This CDR3 contains 14 residues. In DNA, the CDR3 is TGTGCCAGTAGTTCCCGACAGGGGGCCGGCGAGCAGTACTTC. Translation gives CASSSRQGAGEQYF.

This sequence joins TRBV5-5 and TRBJ1-5; D unresolved. Germline V gives CDR1 SGHKS, CDR2 YYEKEE (reference sequence). V shed 2 bases and J shed 6 bases, with 18 bases lying between them. CDR3 length: 16 residues. The CDR3 sequence: CASSLEPTRGGQPQHF. Here the CDR3 DNA reads TGTGCCAGCAGCTTAGAGCCGACCCGGGGAGGTCAGCCCCAGCATTTT. The entire variable domain, with the rest obtained from reference TRBV5-5 and TRBJ1-5, is as follows: DAGVTQSPTHLIKTRGQQVTLRCSPISGHKSVSWYQQVLGQGPQFIFQYYEKEERGRGNFPDRFSARQFPNYSSELNVNALLLGDSALYLCASSLEPTRGGQPQHFGDGTRLSIL.

This clone was recorded a few times. J is TRBJ1-5 and V is TRBV7-2, with no clear D. CDR1 SGHTA and CDR2 FQGNSA come from the germline V gene. Trimming cost V 5 bases and J 6 bases, with 11 bases left between them. The CDR3 consists of 13 residues. CDR3 coding DNA: TGTGCCAGCAGCCCGGAAGCGTTTCAGCCCCAGCATTTT. Residues: CASSPEAFQPQHF.

V and J are TRBV5-6 and TRBJ2-7; D may be TRBD1 (5 bases). The CDR3 runs to 11 residues. Between the trimmed V and J ends, which lost 2 bases and 7 bases, there was a span of 7 bases. The V gene's germline CDR1 is SGHDT and CDR2 YYEEEE. The CDR3 spells CASSLRTEQYF. CDR3 sequence (DNA): TGTGCCAGCAGCTTAAGGACAGAGCAGTACTTC.

This chain connects TRBV4-1 to TRBJ1-2, with D perhaps matching TRBD1 (5 bases). This CDR3 comprises 16 residues. CDR1 and CDR2 (germline): MGHRA, YSYEKL. Trimming pared 1 base from V and 7 bases from J, leaving 19 bases between. The CDR3 DNA follows: TGCGCCAGCAGCCAAGGTGGGGGGGTACGGACCGGTGGCTACACCTTC. Its translation: CASSQGGGVRTGGYTF.

V gene TRBV5-1 combines with J gene TRBJ2-3, with D uncertain. Per the germline V gene, CDR1 is SGHRS and CDR2 is YFSETQ. V was cut by 0 bases and J by 4 bases, with 9 bases left in between. The CDR3 extends over 14 amino acids. In DNA form, the CDR3 reads TGCGCCAGCAGCTTGGAAACTAAGGCAGATACGCAGTATTTT. Its translation is CASSLETKADTQYF. The whole variable domain, remainder taken from reference TRBV5-1 and TRBJ2-3, is KAGVTQTPRYLIKTRGQQVTLSCSPISGHRSVSWYQQTPGQGLQFLFEYFSETQRNKGNFPGRFSGRQFSNSRSEMNVSTLELGDSALYLCASSLETKADTQYFGPGTRLTVL.

In this sample, this clone turned up once. The chain couples TRBV11-2 to TRBJ2-7; no firm D call. The CDR3 sequence is 15 residues long. Germline CDR1 SGHAT, CDR2 FQNNGV. V was pared by 5 bases and J by 1 base, with 15 bases between. In nucleotides, the CDR3 is TGTGCCAGCAGCCCCCCCGGGTCCGTTTCCTACGAGCAGTACTTC. Protein sequence: CASSPPGSVSYEQYF.

This clone was seen more than once but under ten times. The V call is TRBV30, the J call TRBJ2-3; no definite D call. In germline, CDR1 is GTSNPN, CDR2 SVGIG (reference sequence). This CDR3 is built from 13 residues. Trimming removed 4 bases from V and 1 base from J, with 9 bases in between. As DNA, the CDR3 is TGTGCCTGGAATAAGGATGGCACAGATACGCAGTATTTT. Encoded protein: CAWNKDGTDTQYF.